Listed below are T cell receptor beta chains from one sample, sequenced in a study of T cell responses to AZD1222 COVID-19 vaccine. The table came from immunoSEQ multiplex PCR; TCRdb's copy has only in-frame clones and leaves some out. Here the sample spans 65,000 to 95,000 clones, around 81% being singletons. The specimen was peripheral blood, collected on day 0 of AZD1222 vaccination. These receptors were obtained from an adult in good health. Each CDR3 is given with its conserved first and last residue. Fields, in order: J gene, clone size, V gene, D gene, CDR3 DNA, CDR3 protein. The D gene is left open where the match is weak. Only some rows state a clone size, as once, few, many or a class for expanded clones.

TRBJ1-1	-	TRBV11-1	TRBD1	TGTGCCAGCAGCCATACCGGGACAGGGGGCACTGAAGCTTTCTTT	CASSHTGTGGTEAFF
TRBJ2-5	-	TRBV28	TRBD1	TGTGCCAGCAGTTTATCTAACTGGGACAGGGGCGTCAAGGGAGAGACCCAGTACTTC	CASSLSNWDRGVKGETQYF
TRBJ1-6	-	TRBV27	TRBD1	TGTGCCAGCAGTTTATTCGGGACAGTAAATTCACCCCTCCACTTT	CASSLFGTVNSPLHF
TRBJ2-7	-	TRBV7-8	-	TGTGCCAGCAGCTTTGACAGAGTGTCCTACGAGCAGTACTTC	CASSFDRVSYEQYF
TRBJ2-1	few	TRBV7-9	TRBD2	TGTGCCAGCAGCCCATCGGGACTATCGGACTCCTACAATGAGCAGTTCTTC	CASSPSGLSDSYNEQFF
TRBJ1-6	-	TRBV5-8	-	TGTGCCAGCAGCTCGAGGGCAGACGCCTCCTATAATTCACCCCTCCACTTT	CASSSRADASYNSPLHF
TRBJ1-5	-	TRBV3-1/TRBV3-2	TRBD1	TGTGCCAGCAGCCAAGGAGTAGGGACAGGGGGCAATCAGCCCCAGCATTTT	CASSQGVGTGGNQPQHF
TRBJ1-6	-	TRBV25-1	TRBD1	TGTGCCAGCAGTCGGACAGGTGGCTCACCCCTCCACTTT	CASSRTGGSPLHF
TRBJ1-4	-	TRBV5-1	-	TGCGCCAGCAGCTCCGGACAGCGGACCGAAAAACTGTTTTTT	CASSSGQRTEKLFF
TRBJ1-6	-	TRBV6-5	-	TGTGCCAGCAGTTACGGGGGGAGTAATTCACCCCTCCACTTT	CASSYGGSNSPLHF
TRBJ2-3	few	TRBV6-5	-	TGTGCCAGCAGTCCGGGACTTTTTTTGGATACGCAGTATTTT	CASSPGLFLDTQYF
TRBJ2-7	-	TRBV7-9	TRBD1	TGTGCCAGCAGCCCCGGGACAGGGGAGTCCGAGCAGTACTTC	CASSPGTGESEQYF
TRBJ2-7	once	TRBV5-4	-	TGTGCCAGCAGCTTGCGGGGTCTGGACGAGCAGTACTTC	CASSLRGLDEQYF
TRBJ1-1	-	TRBV4-2	-	TGTGCCAGCAGCTCAAGTTCGGTGAACACTGAAGCTTTCTTT	CASSSSSVNTEAFF
TRBJ1-3	-	TRBV7-9	-	TGTGCCAGCAGCCCAGGGGCTGGAAACACCATATATTTT	CASSPGAGNTIYF
TRBJ1-5	-	TRBV6-1	-	TGTGCCAGCAGTGAAGGCGGCGCCATCACGACCCAGCATTTT	CASSEGGAITTQHF
TRBJ2-1	-	TRBV18	TRBD2	TGTGCCAGCTCACCACCTATGCGGGGGGGCAATGAGCAGTTCTTC	CASSPPMRGGNEQFF
TRBJ2-7	few	TRBV2	TRBD1	TGTGCCAGCAGCCGACAGGGAAGCTCCTACGAGCAGTACTTC	CASSRQGSSYEQYF
TRBJ1-3	-	TRBV30	-	TGTGCCTGGATTTTACAGGCTGGAAACACCATATATTTT	CAWILQAGNTIYF
TRBJ1-2	-	TRBV28	-	TGTGCCAGCAGCTCCGGGGGGCAGAGTAACTATGGCTACACCTTC	CASSSGGQSNYGYTF
TRBJ1-3	-	TRBV6-5	TRBD1	TGTGCCAGCTGGACAGGGGGTGGAAACACCATATATTTT	CASWTGGGNTIYF
TRBJ1-1	-	TRBV6-5	TRBD1	TGTGCCAGCAGGGGGACAGCTTTAGCGAACACTGAAGCTTTCTTT	CASRGTALANTEAFF
TRBJ1-2	-	TRBV19	-	TGTGCCAGTAGTATACCAGGGGCTGTTTATGGCTACACCTTC	CASSIPGAVYGYTF
TRBJ1-5	-	TRBV30	TRBD1	TGTGCCTGGAGTGTGAGACAGGGGATTGTCAATCAGCCCCAGCATTTT	CAWSVRQGIVNQPQHF
TRBJ2-2	-	TRBV2	-	TGTGCCAGCAGTGGCCACAGGGAGGTTTGGACCGGGGAGCTGTTTTTT	CASSGHREVWTGELFF
TRBJ1-3	-	TRBV10-3	-	TGTGCCATCAGTGAGTTTACAGGATATTCGAACACCATATATTTT	CAISEFTGYSNTIYF